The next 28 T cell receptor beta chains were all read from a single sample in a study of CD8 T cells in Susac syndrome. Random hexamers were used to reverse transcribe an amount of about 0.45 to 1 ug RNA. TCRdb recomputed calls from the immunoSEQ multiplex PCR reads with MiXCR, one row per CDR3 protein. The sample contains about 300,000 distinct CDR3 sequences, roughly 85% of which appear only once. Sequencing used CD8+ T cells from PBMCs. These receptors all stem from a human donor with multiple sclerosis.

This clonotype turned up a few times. The CDR3 DNA follows: TGTGCCAGCAGTTTGGGTTCCGTCCACGAGCAGTACTTC. As protein: CASSLGSVHEQYF. V usage is TRBV27 and J usage is TRBJ2-7; D is unresolved. Looked up from germline, CDR1 is MNHEY and CDR2 is SMNVEV (reference sequence). Trimming pared 3 bases from V and 5 bases from J, leaving 11 bases between. The CDR3 covers 13 residues.

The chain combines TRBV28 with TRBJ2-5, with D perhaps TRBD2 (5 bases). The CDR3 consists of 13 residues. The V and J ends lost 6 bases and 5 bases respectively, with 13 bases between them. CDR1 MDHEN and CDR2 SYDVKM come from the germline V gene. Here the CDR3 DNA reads TGTGCCAGCAGCCAAGTAGCGTGGGAGACCCAGTACTTC. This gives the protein CASSQVAWETQYF.

Written as DNA, the CDR3 is TGTGCCAGCAGCCAAGGACAGCAGGAGCAGTTCTTC. Its translation is CASSQGQQEQFF. V usage is TRBV11-2 and J usage is TRBJ2-1; D may be TRBD1 (6 bases). V was shortened by 5 bases and J by 10 bases, with 12 bases between the two germline ends. This CDR3 is 12 amino acids long. The germline gives CDR1 SGHAT, CDR2 FQNNGV.

CDR3 nucleotide sequence: TGCAGTGCTAGAGCGACGTACACCGGGGAGCTGTTTTTT. This gives the protein CSARATYTGELFF. The chain uses TRBV20-1 and TRBJ2-2; D is uncertain. CDR3 length: 13 amino acids. Trimming cost V 1 base and J 3 bases, with 6 bases left between them. Germline CDR1 reads DFQATT; CDR2 reads SNEGSKA (reference sequence).

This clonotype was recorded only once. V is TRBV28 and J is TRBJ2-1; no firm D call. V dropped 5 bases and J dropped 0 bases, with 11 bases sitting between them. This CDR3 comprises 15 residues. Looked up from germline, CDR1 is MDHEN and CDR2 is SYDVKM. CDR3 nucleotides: TGTGCCAGCAGTAGGACCCCCCCCTCCTACAATGAGCAGTTCTTC. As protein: CASSRTPPSYNEQFF.

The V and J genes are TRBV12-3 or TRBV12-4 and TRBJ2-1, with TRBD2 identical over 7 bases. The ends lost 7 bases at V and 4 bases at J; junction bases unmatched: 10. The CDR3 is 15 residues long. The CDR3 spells CASNAPAGTYNEQFF. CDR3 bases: TGTGCCAGCAATGCACCAGCGGGAACTTACAATGAGCAGTTCTTC.

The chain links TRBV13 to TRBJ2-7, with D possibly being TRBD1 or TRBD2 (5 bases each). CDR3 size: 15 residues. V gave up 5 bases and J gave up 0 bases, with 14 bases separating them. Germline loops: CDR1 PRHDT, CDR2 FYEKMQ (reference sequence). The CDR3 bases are TGTGCCAGCAGCCACGGGACCGACAGCTCCTACGAGCAGTACTTC. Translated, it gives CASSHGTDSSYEQYF.

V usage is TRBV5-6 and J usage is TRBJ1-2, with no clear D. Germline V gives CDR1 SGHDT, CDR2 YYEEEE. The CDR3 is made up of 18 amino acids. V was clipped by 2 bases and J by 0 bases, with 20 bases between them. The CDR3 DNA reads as TGTGCCAGCAGCTTCGTCCCGATTTTGGCCATTCCTAACTATGGCTACACCTTC. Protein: CASSFVPILAIPNYGYTF.

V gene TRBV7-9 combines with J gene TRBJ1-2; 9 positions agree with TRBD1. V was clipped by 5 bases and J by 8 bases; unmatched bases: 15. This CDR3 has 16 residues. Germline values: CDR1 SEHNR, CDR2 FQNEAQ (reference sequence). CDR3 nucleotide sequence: TGTGCCAGCAGCAGTTCCTTGGGACAGGGAAGTAGCGGCTACACCTTC. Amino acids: CASSSSLGQGSSGYTF.

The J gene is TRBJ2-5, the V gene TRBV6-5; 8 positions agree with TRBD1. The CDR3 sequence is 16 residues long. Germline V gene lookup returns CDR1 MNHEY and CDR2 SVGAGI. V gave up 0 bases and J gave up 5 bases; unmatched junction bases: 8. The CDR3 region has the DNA TGTGCCAGCAGTTACTCGACAGGGGCCCCCAGGGAGACCCAGTACTTC. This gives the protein CASSYSTGAPRETQYF.

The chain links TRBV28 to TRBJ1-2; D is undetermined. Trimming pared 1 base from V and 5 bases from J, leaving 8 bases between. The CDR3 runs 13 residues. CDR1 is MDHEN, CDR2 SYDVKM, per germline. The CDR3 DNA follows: TGTGCCAGCAGTTTATTGTCGGAATATGGCTACACCTTC. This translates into CASSLLSEYGYTF.

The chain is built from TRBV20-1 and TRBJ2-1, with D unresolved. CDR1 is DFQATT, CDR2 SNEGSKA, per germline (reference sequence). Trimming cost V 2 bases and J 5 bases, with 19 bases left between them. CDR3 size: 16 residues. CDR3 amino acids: CSARPGRLFIDNEQFF. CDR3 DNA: TGCAGTGCTAGACCCGGGCGGCTATTCATAGACAATGAGCAGTTCTTC.

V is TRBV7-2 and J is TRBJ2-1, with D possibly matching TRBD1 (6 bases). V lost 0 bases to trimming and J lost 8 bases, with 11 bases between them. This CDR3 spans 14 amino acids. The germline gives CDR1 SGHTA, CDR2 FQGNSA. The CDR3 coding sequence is TGTGCCAGCAGCTTAGCGTCAGGGGTGGATGAGCAGTTCTTC. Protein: CASSLASGVDEQFF. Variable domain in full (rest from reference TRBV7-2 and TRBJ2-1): GAGVSQSPSNKVTEKGKDVELRCDPISGHTALYWYRQSLGQGLEFLIYFQGNSAPDKSGLPSDRFSAERTGGSVSTLTIQRTQQEDSAVYLCASSLASGVDEQFFGPGTRLTVL.

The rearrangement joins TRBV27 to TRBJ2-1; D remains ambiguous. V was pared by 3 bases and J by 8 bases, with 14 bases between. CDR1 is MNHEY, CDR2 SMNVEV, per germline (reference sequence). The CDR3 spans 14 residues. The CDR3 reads CASSFYLSAHEQFF. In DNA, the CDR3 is TGTGCCAGCAGTTTTTACTTGTCCGCTCATGAGCAGTTCTTC.

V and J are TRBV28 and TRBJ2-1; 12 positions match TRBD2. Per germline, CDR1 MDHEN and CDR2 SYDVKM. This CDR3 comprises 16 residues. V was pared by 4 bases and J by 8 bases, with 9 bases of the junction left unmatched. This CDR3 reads CASSSPLAGGTDEQFF. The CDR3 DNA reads TGTGCCAGCAGTTCCCCTCTAGCGGGAGGGACGGATGAGCAGTTCTTC.

DNA for the CDR3: TGCGCCAGCAGCCAAGTCCTCGACAGTGACTACGAGCAGTACTTC. Translating it yields CASSQVLDSDYEQYF. The chain is built from TRBV4-3 and TRBJ2-7; D might be TRBD1 (5 bases). The CDR3 runs 15 residues. CDR1 and CDR2 from the germline V gene are LGHNA and YSLEER. Trimming cost V 1 base and J 3 bases, with 13 bases left between them.

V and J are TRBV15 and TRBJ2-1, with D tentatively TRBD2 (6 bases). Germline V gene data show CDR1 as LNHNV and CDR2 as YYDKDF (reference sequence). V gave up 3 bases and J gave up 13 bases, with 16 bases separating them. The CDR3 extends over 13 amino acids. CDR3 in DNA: TGTGCCACCAGCAGCACGCTAGCGAGAATTCAGTTCTTC. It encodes CATSSTLARIQFF.

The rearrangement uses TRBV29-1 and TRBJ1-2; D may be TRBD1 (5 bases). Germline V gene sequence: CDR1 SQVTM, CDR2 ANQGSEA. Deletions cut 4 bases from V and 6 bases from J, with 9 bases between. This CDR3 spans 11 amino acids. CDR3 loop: CSVAGGDGYTF. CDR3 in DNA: TGCAGCGTTGCTGGGGGGGATGGCTACACCTTC.

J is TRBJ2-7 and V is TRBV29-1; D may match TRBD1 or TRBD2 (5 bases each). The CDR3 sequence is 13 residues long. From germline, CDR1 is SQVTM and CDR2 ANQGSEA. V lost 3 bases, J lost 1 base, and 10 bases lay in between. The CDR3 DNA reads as TGCAGCGTTGAGGGGGACGGTTCCTACGAGCAGTACTTC. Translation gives CSVEGDGSYEQYF.

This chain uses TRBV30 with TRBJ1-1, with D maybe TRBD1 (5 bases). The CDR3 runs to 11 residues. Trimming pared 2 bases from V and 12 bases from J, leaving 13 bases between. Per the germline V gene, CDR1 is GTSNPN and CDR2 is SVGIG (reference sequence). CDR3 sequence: CAWSTPRGTFF. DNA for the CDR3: TGTGCCTGGAGTACCCCGCGGGGGACTTTCTTT.

DNA for the CDR3: TGTGCCAGCAGCTACGGTGGATACTCCTACGAGCAGTACTTC. Translating gives CASSYGGYSYEQYF. The chain carries TRBV13 and TRBJ2-7; D is ambiguous. Germline CDR1 and CDR2: PRHDT and FYEKMQ (reference sequence). The CDR3 spans 14 residues. V lost 4 bases and J lost 0, with 10 bases in between.

The CDR3 region has the DNA TGTGCCAGCATTATAGAGGGATCCTACAATGAGCAGTTCTTC. Protein: CASIIEGSYNEQFF. The V call is TRBV28, the J call TRBJ2-1; tentatively, D is TRBD2 (5 bases). This CDR3 contains 14 residues. The germline V and J ends were trimmed by 7 bases and 1 base, with 11 bases remaining between them. Per the germline V gene, CDR1 is MDHEN and CDR2 is SYDVKM.

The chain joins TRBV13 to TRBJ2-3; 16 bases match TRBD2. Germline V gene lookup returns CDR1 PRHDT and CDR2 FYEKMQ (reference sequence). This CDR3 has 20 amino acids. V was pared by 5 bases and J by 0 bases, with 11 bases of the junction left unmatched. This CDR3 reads CASSPTGTSGRVTSTDTQYF. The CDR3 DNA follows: TGTGCCAGCAGCCCAACCGGGACTAGCGGGAGGGTGACTAGCACAGATACGCAGTATTTT.

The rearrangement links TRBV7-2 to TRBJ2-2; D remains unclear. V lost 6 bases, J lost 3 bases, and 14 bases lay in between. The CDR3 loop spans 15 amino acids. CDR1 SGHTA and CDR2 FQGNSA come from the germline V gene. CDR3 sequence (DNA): TGTGCCAGCAGAGCACCGCAGCCTTACACCGGGGAGCTGTTTTTT. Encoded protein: CASRAPQPYTGELFF.

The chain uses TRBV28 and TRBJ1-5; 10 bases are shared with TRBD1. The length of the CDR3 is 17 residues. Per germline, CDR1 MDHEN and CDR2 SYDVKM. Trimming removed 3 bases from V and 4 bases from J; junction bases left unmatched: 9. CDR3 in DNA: TGTGCCAGCAGTTTTTCCCGACAGGGGGCTTTGAATCAGCCCCAGCATTTT. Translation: CASSFSRQGALNQPQHF.

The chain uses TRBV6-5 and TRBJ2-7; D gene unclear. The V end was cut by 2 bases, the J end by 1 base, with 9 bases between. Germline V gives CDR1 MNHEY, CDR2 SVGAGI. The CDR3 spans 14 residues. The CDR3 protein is CASSYGDASYEQYF. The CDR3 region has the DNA TGTGCCAGCAGTTACGGAGACGCTTCCTACGAGCAGTACTTC.

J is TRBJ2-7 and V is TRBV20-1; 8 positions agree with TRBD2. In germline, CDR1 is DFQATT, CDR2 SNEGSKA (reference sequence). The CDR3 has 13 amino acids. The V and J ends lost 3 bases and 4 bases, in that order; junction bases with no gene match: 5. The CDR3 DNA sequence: TGCAGTGCTAGCGGGAGGGCCGAGTACGAGCAGTACTTC. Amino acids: CSASGRAEYEQYF.

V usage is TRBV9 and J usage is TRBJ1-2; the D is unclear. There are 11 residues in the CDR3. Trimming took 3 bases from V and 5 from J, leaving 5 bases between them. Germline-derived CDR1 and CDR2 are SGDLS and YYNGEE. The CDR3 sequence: CASSDEYGYTF. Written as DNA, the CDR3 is TGTGCCAGCAGCGACGAGTATGGCTACACCTTC.